These 20 T cell receptor beta chains were all obtained from the same sample, sequenced in a study of response to subunit inactivated influenza vaccine. TCRdb called the RT-PCR reads again in MiXCR, with one record for every CDR3 protein. The sample shows under 850,000 distinct CDR3 sequences, about 18% of them seen only once. The starting material was PBMCs from blood, obtained 4 to 6 days after vaccination. The receptors come from a man aged 50 to 59 who received an inactivated influenza vaccine.

This clonotype occurred a few times. V gene TRBV15 combines with J gene TRBJ1-1, with 7 bases identical to TRBD1. There are 15 residues in the CDR3. V lost 3 bases, J lost 8 bases, and 12 bases stayed unmatched. In germline, CDR1 is LNHNV, CDR2 YYDKDF (reference sequence). CDR3 DNA: TGTGCCACCAGCAGTGCTCAACAGGGGAGGAGAGAAGCTTTCTTT. This encodes CATSSAQQGRREAFF. The full variable domain, with the rest looked up from reference TRBV15 and TRBJ1-1, is DAMVIQNPRYQVTQFGKPVTLSCSQTLNHNVMYWYQQKSSQAPKLLFHYYDKDFNNEADTPDNFQSRRPNTSFCFLDIRSPGLGDTAMYLCATSSAQQGRREAFFGQGTRLTVV.

In its sample, this clonotype was seen a few times. V is TRBV20-1 and J is TRBJ1-3; no clear D gene. The CDR3 contains 15 residues. Germline values: CDR1 DFQATT, CDR2 SNEGSKA (reference sequence). V was trimmed by 2 bases and J by 0 bases, leaving 11 bases between them. CDR3 DNA: TGCAGTGCTAGATCGGGCCAGGCCTCTGGAAACACCATATATTTT. Amino acid sequence: CSARSGQASGNTIYF.

The CDR3 DNA reads TGTGCCAGCAGTGAAGCGTTGGCCTACACTAGCACAGATACGCAGTATTTT. Protein sequence: CASSEALAYTSTDTQYF. V and J are TRBV2 and TRBJ2-3; D not certain. Germline V lookup: CDR1 SNHLY, CDR2 FYNNEI. The V end lost 0 bases, the J end lost 0 bases, and 13 bases lay between the germline ends. The CDR3 extends over 17 amino acids.

CDR3 protein: CASSYGADGELFF. As DNA, the CDR3 is TGTGCCAGCAGTTACGGGGCTGACGGGGAGCTGTTTTTT. The chain is built from TRBV6-5 and TRBJ2-2; the D gene is possibly TRBD1 (5 bases). V lost 2 bases and J lost 7, with 8 bases in between. This CDR3 is 13 amino acids long. CDR1 and CDR2 from the germline V gene are MNHEY and SVGAGI.

This clonotype was observed a handful of times. The rearrangement uses TRBV12-3 or TRBV12-4 and TRBJ2-5, with D unresolved. V was trimmed by 1 base and J by 5 bases, leaving 8 bases between them. CDR3 length equals 13 residues. The CDR3 protein is CASSLGVWETQYF. The DNA for the CDR3 is TGTGCCAGCAGTTTAGGAGTGTGGGAGACCCAGTACTTC.

This clonotype occurred a few times. The rearrangement links TRBV20-1 to TRBJ2-1, with a possible D match to TRBD2 (7 bases). CDR1 and CDR2 (germline): DFQATT, SNEGSKA (reference sequence). The CDR3 is made up of 16 amino acids. Between the trimmed V and J ends, which lost 5 bases and 3 bases, there was a span of 20 bases. In DNA, the CDR3 is TGCAGTGCTCCGAAGGCGGGGGCCCTTTTCTACAATGAGCAGTTCTTC. This encodes CSAPKAGALFYNEQFF.

CDR3 bases: TGTGCCAGCAGCACCGGGACAGGGACGGTACAGTTCTTC. Encoded protein: CASSTGTGTVQFF. The gene calls are TRBV11-1 and TRBJ2-1; 9 nucleotides match TRBD1. V dropped 5 bases and J dropped 13; count of bases not matched to a gene: 9. Germline-derived CDR1 and CDR2 are SGHAT and FQDESV (reference sequence). This CDR3 is built from 13 residues. Full variable domain (remainder filled in from reference TRBV11-1 and TRBJ2-1): EAEVAQSPRYKITEKSQAVAFWCDPISGHATLYWYRQILGQGPELLVQFQDESVVDDSQLPKDRFSAERLKGVDSTLKIQPAELGDSAMYLCASSTGTGTVQFFGPGTRLTVL.

This clonotype has only a few counts. The chain carries TRBV9 and TRBJ1-1; D is unclear. The V end was cut by 0 bases, the J end by 7 bases, with 7 bases between. The CDR3 is made up of 12 amino acids. Per the germline V gene, CDR1 is SGDLS and CDR2 is YYNGEE. CDR3 bases: TGTGCCAGCAGCGTAGGGGGAGGTGAAGCTTTCTTT. Residues: CASSVGGGEAFF.

V is TRBV5-1 and J is TRBJ2-2, with 7 bases matching TRBD2. Germline CDR1 is SGHRS and CDR2 is YFSETQ. CDR3 length: 15 residues. The V segment lost 4 bases and the J segment 1 base; nucleotides outside the gene matches: 4. The CDR3 region is CASSQTSRNTGELFF. CDR3 DNA sequence: TGCGCCAGCAGCCAGACTAGCCGGAACACCGGGGAGCTGTTTTTT.

This chain links TRBV9 with TRBJ2-2; D gene unclear. Trimming stripped 0 bases from V and 3 bases from J, with 9 bases between. Germline values: CDR1 SGDLS, CDR2 YYNGEE. The CDR3 has 15 amino acids. The CDR3 bases are TGTGCCAGCAGCGTAGCTGGAGTGGACACCGGGGAGCTGTTTTTT. This sequence encodes CASSVAGVDTGELFF.

In its sample, this clonotype was seen a few times. The rearrangement joins TRBV20-1 to TRBJ1-3; TRBD1 matches 7 bases. Trimming at V came to 3 bases and at J to 0 bases, leaving 8 bases not matched to a gene. Germline CDR1 DFQATT, CDR2 SNEGSKA (reference sequence). The CDR3 contains 16 residues. The CDR3 sequence is CSASDREGSSGNTIYF. CDR3 nucleotide sequence: TGCAGTGCTAGCGACAGGGAGGGGAGCTCTGGAAACACCATATATTTT.

This clonotype has only a few counts. V gene TRBV9 combines with J gene TRBJ2-3, with D perhaps assigned TRBD1 or TRBD2 (5 bases each). Germline V gene lookup returns CDR1 SGDLS and CDR2 YYNGEE. The CDR3 is 15 residues long. V was cut by 0 bases and J by 4 bases, with 12 bases left in between. The CDR3 here is CASSVVSLGADTQYF. DNA of the CDR3: TGTGCCAGCAGCGTAGTCTCACTAGGGGCAGATACGCAGTATTTT.

This clonotype was counted ten times or more. This rearrangement joins TRBV12-3 or TRBV12-4 to TRBJ1-1, with unresolved D. The CDR3 spans 13 residues. The V end was cut by 6 bases, the J end by 0 bases, with 8 bases between. The CDR3 loop reads CASSRRMNTEAFF. Here the CDR3 DNA reads TGTGCCAGCAGCCGCCGGATGAACACTGAAGCTTTCTTT.

The genes are TRBV10-3 and TRBJ1-1, with a possible D match to TRBD1 (5 bases). Trimming removed 9 bases from V and 0 bases from J, with 14 bases in between. The germline V gene has CDR1 ENHRY and CDR2 SYGVKD. This CDR3 has 14 residues. The CDR3 reads CAITDNLMNTEAFF. The CDR3 DNA reads TGTGCCATTACGGACAATCTTATGAACACTGAAGCTTTCTTT.

The chain carries TRBV20-1 and TRBJ1-2; tentative D call: TRBD1 (5 bases). The CDR3 sequence is 15 residues long. V was cut by 5 bases and J by 0 bases, with 16 bases left in between. The germline CDR1 and CDR2 sequences are DFQATT and SNEGSKA (reference sequence). CDR3 DNA: TGCAGTGCTCCCATTTGGGGCAGCTCTAACTATGGCTACACCTTC. Translating gives CSAPIWGSSNYGYTF.

The chain uses TRBV6-1 and TRBJ1-4; possible D gene TRBD1, 5 bases. The V and J ends lost 6 bases and 3 bases respectively, with 14 bases between them. Germline-derived CDR1 and CDR2 are MNHNS and SASEGT. The CDR3 is 15 amino acids. In DNA, the CDR3 is TGTGCCAGCAGGAGGGGCAGGGATTCTAATGAAAAACTGTTTTTT. Amino acid sequence: CASRRGRDSNEKLFF.

This clonotype was picked up many times. This chain joins TRBV7-6 and TRBJ2-3; the match to TRBD1 covers 11 bases. V dropped 4 bases and J dropped 4; count of bases not matched to a gene: 4. The CDR3 extends over 15 amino acids. CDR1 and CDR2 (germline): SGHVS, FNYEAQ. The CDR3 sequence: CASSYPGQGADTQYF. In DNA, the CDR3 is TGTGCCAGCAGCTATCCGGGACAGGGGGCAGATACGCAGTATTTT.

The chain links TRBV7-2 to TRBJ1-2; TRBD1 matches at 12 bases. In germline, CDR1 is SGHTA, CDR2 FQGNSA. This CDR3 is 15 amino acids long. V dropped 1 base and J dropped 8; count of bases not matched to a gene: 5. CDR3 in amino acids: CASSLDGTGGRGYTF. As DNA, the CDR3 is TGTGCCAGCAGCTTAGACGGGACAGGGGGCAGAGGCTACACCTTC.

This clonotype was counted only a few times. The V call is TRBV24-1, the J call TRBJ1-6; D is undetermined. There are 14 residues in the CDR3. The V end lost 5 bases, the J end lost 7 bases, and 11 bases lay between the germline ends. Germline CDR1 is KGHDR and CDR2 is SFDVKD. CDR3 loop: CATSVYVANSPLHF. CDR3 sequence (DNA): TGTGCCACCAGTGTATACGTTGCCAATTCACCCCTCCACTTT.

This clonotype was recorded at least ten times. The rearrangement joins TRBV15 to TRBJ2-5, with a weak D call TRBD1 (6 bases). Germline V lookup: CDR1 LNHNV, CDR2 YYDKDF (reference sequence). V was cut by 0 bases and J by 1 base, with 15 bases left in between. The CDR3 is 17 amino acids. CDR3: CATSRDRGLGRQETQYF. The CDR3 nucleotides read TGTGCCACCAGCAGAGATAGGGGGTTGGGACGCCAAGAGACCCAGTACTTC.